The 17 T cell receptor beta chains below were found in one sample sequenced in a study of blood T cells in healthy people across ages. It was with a sample-barcoded 5' primer and a J-beta primer mix that a second PCR of roughly 6 to 12 cycles was run. TCRdb itself ran the 5' RACE reads through MiXCR, one entry per CDR3 protein. In the table there are 500,000 to 700,000 distinct CDR3 sequences, approximately 30% of which are singletons. Material for sequencing was blood. The receptor set was obtained from a woman older than 75 in good health.

This clonotype has a count of ten or more. This sequence joins TRBV7-8 and TRBJ2-5; TRBD2 matches 7 bases. The ends lost 2 bases at V and 2 bases at J; junction bases unmatched: 8. CDR3 length: 16 residues. Germline CDR1 is SGHVS and CDR2 is FQNEAQ. CDR3 coding DNA: TGTGCCAGCAGCTTACGGGGAGCGGGGCCGCAAGAGACCCAGTACTTC. Translated, it gives CASSLRGAGPQETQYF.

The chain uses TRBV5-4 and TRBJ1-2, with TRBD1 matching 9 bases. Germline loops: CDR1 SGHNT, CDR2 YYREEE (reference sequence). This CDR3 region has 16 residues. V dropped 4 bases and J dropped 7; count of bases not matched to a gene: 14. CDR3 residues: CASSVFRDRVFFGYTF. In nucleotides, the CDR3 is TGTGCCAGCAGCGTGTTCCGGGACAGGGTGTTCTTTGGCTACACCTTC. The whole variable domain, filled in from reference TRBV5-4 and TRBJ1-2, reads ETGVTQSPTHLIKTRGQQVTLRCSSQSGHNTVSWYQQALGQGPQFIFQYYREEENGRGNFPPRFSGLQFPNYSSELNVNALELDDSALYLCASSVFRDRVFFGYTFGSGTRLTVV.

As concerns this clonotype: A much larger clone lies one base from this, so it may be a read error. The chain links TRBV20-1 to TRBJ2-5; 7 nucleotides agree with TRBD1. Germline V gene sequence: CDR1 DFQATT, CDR2 SNEGSKA (reference sequence). The CDR3 is 12 residues long. DNA of the CDR3: TGCAGGGCGTGGGGACAGCAAGAGACCCAGTACTTC. Its translation is CRAWGQQETQYF.

On this clonotype itself: A much more abundant neighbour one base away suggests this may be a read error. The chain employs TRBV3-1 and TRBJ2-5, with 7 bases fitting TRBD1. CDR3 length: 14 residues. Germline assignment: CDR1 LGHDT and CDR2 YNNKEL (reference sequence). CDR3 sequence (DNA): TGTACCAGCAGCCTCAAGGGGGCGGATGGGGAGCAGTACTTC. Amino acids: CTSSLKGADGEQYF.

This clonotype was counted between two and nine times. This chain connects TRBV6-5 to TRBJ1-1; D unresolved. Germline assignment: CDR1 MNHEY and CDR2 SVGAGI. Trimming stripped 6 bases from V and 1 base from J, with 9 bases between. The CDR3 covers 13 residues. In DNA, the CDR3 is TGTGCCAGCAGACCAATTGAGAACACTGAAGCTTTCTTT. Its protein product is CASRPIENTEAFF.

A note on this clonotype: A much larger clonotype is one base distant, so this may be a read error. The chain couples TRBV6-1 to TRBJ2-1; 10 nucleotides align to TRBD2. This CDR3 is 15 amino acids long. The V gene end was trimmed by 3 bases and the J gene end by 8 bases; junction bases not matched to a gene: 7. The germline V gene has CDR1 MNHNS and CDR2 SASEGT. DNA for the CDR3: TGTGCCAGCAGTGAGAGCGGGGGGGCCGGAGATGAGCAGTTCTTC. It codes for CASSESGGAGDEQFF.

In this sample, this clonotype turned up many times. The V call is TRBV10-2, the J call TRBJ2-7; D may match TRBD1 or TRBD2 (5 bases each). Germline lookup yields CDR1 WSHSY and CDR2 SAAADI. The CDR3 extends over 14 amino acids. V lost 6 bases and J 3 bases, leaving 15 bases between the germline ends. The CDR3 region is CASRTGAGVYEQYF. The DNA of the CDR3 is TGCGCCAGCAGAACCGGGGCCGGAGTCTACGAGCAGTACTTC.

The gene calls are TRBV14 and TRBJ2-5; TRBD2 aligns across 12 bases. The CDR3 is made up of 15 amino acids. The germline V gene has CDR1 SGHDN and CDR2 FVKESK. Unmatched junction bases numbered 5, after V lost 3 bases and J lost 6 bases. The CDR3 nucleotides are TGTGCCAGCAGCCAGCTAGCGGGGGGGCCGAAGACCCAGTACTTC. Translation gives CASSQLAGGPKTQYF.

This clonotype was recorded at least ten times. The chain recombines TRBV7-9 with TRBJ1-2; no definite D call. V lost 1 base and J 0 bases, leaving 9 bases between the germline ends. CDR1 and CDR2 (germline): SEHNR, FQNEAQ (reference sequence). The CDR3 is made up of 15 amino acids. This CDR3 reads CASSLGHTANYGYTF. In nucleotides, the CDR3 is TGTGCCAGCAGCTTAGGTCACACGGCTAACTATGGCTACACCTTC.

This clonotype was seen once. The chain combines TRBV5-4 with TRBJ1-6, with D possibly being TRBD1 (5 bases). Trimming left V 0 bases short and J 7 bases short, with 14 bases between. The germline gives CDR1 SGHNT, CDR2 YYREEE (reference sequence). This CDR3 has 16 residues. CDR3 in DNA: TGTGCCAGCAGCTTGGTGAGCGGCGGGGGGAATTCACCCCTCCACTTT. It translates to CASSLVSGGGNSPLHF.

On this clonotype itself: This may stem from a read error, because a much larger clone lies one nucleotide away. V usage is TRBV30 and J usage is TRBJ2-7; D possibly uses TRBD1 or TRBD2 (5 bases each). The germline CDR1 and CDR2 sequences are GTSNPN and SVGIG (reference sequence). Trimming stripped 2 bases from V and 9 bases from J, with 20 bases between. The CDR3 loop spans 14 amino acids. CDR3 in DNA: TGTGCCTGGAGTTCCGGGACCCCTACGGGCGGGCAGTACTTC. This gives the protein CAWSSGTPTGGQYF. The full variable domain, in which reference TRBV30 and TRBJ2-7 provide the parts outside the CDR3, is SQTIHQWPATLVQPVGSPLSLECTVEGTSNPNLYWYRQAAGRGLQLLFYSVGIGQISSEVPQNLSASRPQDRQFILSSKKLLLSDSGFYLCAWSSGTPTGGQYFGPGTRLTVT.

Within the sample, this clonotype is medium-sized. J is TRBJ2-1 and V is TRBV6-2 or TRBV6-3, with 7 bases that match TRBD1. The CDR3 has 14 amino acids. The V gene's germline CDR1 is MNHEY and CDR2 SVGEGT. The V and J ends lost 7 bases and 9 bases, in that order; junction bases with no gene match: 12. The CDR3 region has the DNA TGTGCCAGCACCTACCGACAGGGTACGATTGAGCAGTTCTTC. Protein product: CASTYRQGTIEQFF.

This clonotype appeared many times. The rearrangement links TRBV20-1 to TRBJ2-3; D call uncertain. The CDR3 extends over 13 amino acids. Germline CDR1 and CDR2: DFQATT and SNEGSKA (reference sequence). Trimming pared 0 bases from V and 6 bases from J, leaving 10 bases between. The CDR3 region is CSARDRRIDTQYF. CDR3 coding DNA: TGCAGTGCTAGAGATCGAAGGATCGATACGCAGTATTTT.

The table lists this clonotype with many counts. The gene calls are TRBV20-1 and TRBJ1-1; D is unclear. CDR3 size: 15 residues. Trimming shortened V by 4 bases and J by 1 base, and 16 bases separated the two germline ends. CDR1 is DFQATT, CDR2 SNEGSKA, per germline (reference sequence). CDR3 loop: CSAIPLRRQNTEAFF. The DNA of the CDR3 is TGCAGTGCTATTCCCCTTCGACGGCAGAACACTGAAGCTTTCTTT.

This clonotype was recorded at least ten times. V gene TRBV7-8 combines with J gene TRBJ2-7, with 8 bases fitting TRBD1. This CDR3 has 15 amino acids. Per the germline V gene, CDR1 is SGHVS and CDR2 is FQNEAQ. V dropped 5 bases and J dropped 5; count of bases not matched to a gene: 11. This CDR3 reads CASSPLRTGPNEQYF. CDR3 nucleotide sequence: TGTGCCAGCAGCCCCCTGCGGACAGGGCCCAACGAGCAGTACTTC.

In this sample, this clonotype turned up a few times. The genes are TRBV19 and TRBJ2-5, with TRBD1 matching 8 bases. The CDR3 sequence is 16 residues long. The V gene end was trimmed by 4 bases and the J gene end by 5 bases; junction bases not matched to a gene: 12. From germline, CDR1 is LNHDA and CDR2 SQIVND (reference sequence). The CDR3 sequence is CASSTGGQGARETQYF. In nucleotides, the CDR3 is TGTGCCAGTAGTACCGGAGGGCAGGGGGCTCGGGAGACCCAGTACTTC.

This clonotype appeared a few times. J is TRBJ1-6 and V is TRBV6-2 or TRBV6-3; D is ambiguous. This CDR3 is built from 14 residues. Germline-derived CDR1 and CDR2 are MNHEY and SVGEGT. V lost 2 bases to trimming and J lost 10 bases, with 12 bases between them. CDR3 bases: TGTGCCAGCAGTTACCGGCGTGTAGGATCACCCCTCCACTTT. It specifies CASSYRRVGSPLHF.